This T cell receptor beta chain emerged from a study of CD8+ T cells in alopecia areata. General study results and limits: Researchers report lesional scalp, most notably alopecia totalis/universalis, outstripped normal scalp in clonality.

With respect to this clone: The target antigen is unknown. One end of the junction is discordant with germline, which a read error may explain.

Extraction and reverse transcription of RNA yielded cDNA as the sequencing template. Assay: immunoSEQ multiplex PCR; the TCRdb copy retains only in-frame clones and omits some. The table shows about 140,000 clones, with approximately 90% occurring only once. The treatment denotes: oral pan-JAK inhibitor, 5-10 mg twice daily. The TCR comes from a human donor with alopecia areata. The sequencing used CD8+ T cells sorted from blood, collected at week 4, from a patient treated with tofacitinib.

The CDR3 region has the DNA TGTGCCAGCAGTCTAAGTTGGGGGTTTTACTCCGACGAGCAGTACTTC. Its protein product is CASSLSWGFYSDEQYF. The chain employs TRBV7-6 and TRBJ2-7; D might be TRBD1 or TRBD2, each matching 5 bases. CDR1 and CDR2 (germline): SGHVS, FNYEAQ. This CDR3 is 16 amino acids long.